A single sample gave rise to the 24 T cell receptor beta chains below, sequenced in a study of shared clonotypes between healthy human individuals. Clones were sequenced by immunoSEQ multiplex PCR, and TCRdb holds only the in-frame ones, with some missing. The sample holds 2 million to 3 million clones, more than 80% seen once. Sequencing was carried out using naive CD4+ T cells sorted from blood. Subset in this sample: CD45RA+ positively selected. These receptors all come from a man aged 18 to 35 in good health.

The chain recombines TRBV2 with TRBJ1-2, with D perhaps TRBD1 (5 bases). Germline CDR1 SNHLY, CDR2 FYNNEI. V was trimmed by 2 bases and J by 7 bases, leaving 14 bases between them. This CDR3 region has 14 residues. CDR3 sequence: CASSETPTAGGYTF. The CDR3 coding sequence is TGTGCCAGCAGTGAAACGCCGACAGCCGGTGGCTACACCTTC.

The chain carries TRBV7-2 and TRBJ1-3; D uncertain. V was pared by 2 bases and J by 8 bases, with 19 bases between. CDR1 and CDR2 from the germline V gene are SGHTA and FQGNSA. This CDR3 contains 16 residues. CDR3: CASSLQPSTLGDTIYF. The CDR3 DNA is TGTGCCAGCAGCTTACAACCGTCAACCCTCGGAGACACCATATATTTT.

In its sample, this clone was seen a few times. The chain joins TRBV21-1 to TRBJ1-1. TRBV21-1 counts as a pseudogene. There are 18 residues in the CDR3. The CDR3 nucleotides read TGTGCCAGCAGCCCGCATCATGAGTCTGGGGAAGGGAACACTGAAGCTTTCTTT. It yields the protein CASSPHHESGEGNTEAFF.

The chain is built from TRBV15 and TRBJ2-1; TRBD2 aligns across 13 bases. Germline-derived CDR1 and CDR2 are LNHNV and YYDKDF (reference sequence). The CDR3 is 18 amino acids. J gave up 0 bases and V 3 bases, and 5 bases lay outside the gene matches. CDR3 amino acids: CATSSGTSGKSSYNEQFF. CDR3 nucleotides: TGTGCCACCAGCAGCGGGACTAGCGGGAAGAGCTCCTACAATGAGCAGTTCTTC. Drawing the rest from reference TRBV15 and TRBJ2-1, the complete variable domain is DAMVIQNPRYQVTQFGKPVTLSCSQTLNHNVMYWYQQKSSQAPKLLFHYYDKDFNNEADTPDNFQSRRPNTSFCFLDIRSPGLGDTAMYLCATSSGTSGKSSYNEQFFGPGTRLTVL.

The chain combines TRBV10-3 with TRBJ2-5, with a tentative D call TRBD2 (5 bases). The germline V gene encodes CDR1 ENHRY and CDR2 SYGVKD. This CDR3 is built from 14 residues. V lost 10 bases and J lost 2, with 17 bases in between. CDR3 loop: CATGSLSGQETQYF. CDR3 in DNA: TGTGCCACTGGTAGTCTTTCGGGGCAAGAGACCCAGTACTTC.

The chain is built from TRBV5-6 and TRBJ2-7; 7 nucleotides align to TRBD1. The V segment lost 2 bases and the J segment 10 bases; nucleotides outside the gene matches: 6. CDR3 length: 12 amino acids. CDR1 SGHDT and CDR2 YYEEEE come from the germline V gene. CDR3 in DNA: TGTGCCAGCAGCTTACAGGGGAACGGTCAGTACTTC. This encodes CASSLQGNGQYF.

The chain joins TRBV28 to TRBJ1-1; a possible D gene is TRBD1 (5 bases). The CDR3 sequence is 12 residues long. Per the germline V gene, CDR1 is MDHEN and CDR2 is SYDVKM. The V gene lost 5 bases and the J gene lost 9 bases, with 13 bases spanning the gap. CDR3 coding DNA: TGTGCCAGCAGTCAAATGGGGCTCCAAGCTTTCTTT. Translated, it gives CASSQMGLQAFF. Supplemented by reference TRBV28 and TRBJ1-1, the full variable domain reads DVKVTQSSRYLVKRTGEKVFLECVQDMDHENMFWYRQDPGLGLRLIYFSYDVKMKEKGDIPEGYSVSREKKERFSLILESASTNQTSMYLCASSQMGLQAFFGQGTRLTVV.

This rearrangement joins TRBV7-2 to TRBJ2-1; D is undetermined. V was trimmed by 4 bases and J by 12 bases, leaving 10 bases between them. From germline, CDR1 is SGHTA and CDR2 FQGNSA. The CDR3 runs 11 residues. The CDR3 region has the DNA TGTGCCAGCAGCTCAACTAAACCGCAGTTCTTC. Amino acid sequence: CASSSTKPQFF.

The chain recombines TRBV9 with TRBJ2-3; TRBD2 might be the D (5 bases). The CDR3 is 16 residues long. Germline V gives CDR1 SGDLS, CDR2 YYNGEE. V lost 0 bases to trimming and J lost 1 base, with 12 bases between them. CDR3 sequence (DNA): TGTGCCAGCAGCGTAGCTACGGGAAAGGGCACAGATACGCAGTATTTT. It encodes CASSVATGKGTDTQYF.

As concerns this clone: At the DNA level, this CDR3 is encoded by other sequences in the same sample as well. This sequence joins TRBV6-5 and TRBJ1-6; D call uncertain. The ends were cut back, 2 bases at V and 7 bases at J, with 3 bases in the middle. Germline V gene lookup returns CDR1 MNHEY and CDR2 SVGAGI. CDR3 size: 12 residues. The CDR3 DNA reads as TGTGCCAGCAGTTACGCGAATTCACCCCTCCACTTT. It codes for CASSYANSPLHF.

The chain couples TRBV6-1 to TRBJ1-5; D may be TRBD1 (6 bases). Trimming took off 6 bases at V and 4 bases at J, with 16 bases between the two ends. The germline gives CDR1 MNHNS, CDR2 SASEGT. The CDR3 runs to 15 residues. DNA of the CDR3: TGTGCCAGCAGCCTCGAGGGCAGGGGAAATCAGCCCCAGCATTTT. It codes for CASSLEGRGNQPQHF.

This clone was seen a handful of times. V usage is TRBV30 and J usage is TRBJ2-2, with a weak D call TRBD1 (7 bases). The CDR3 loop spans 12 amino acids. Per the germline V gene, CDR1 is GTSNPN and CDR2 is SVGIG (reference sequence). The V end lost 2 bases, the J end lost 7 bases, and 8 bases lay between the germline ends. Here the CDR3 reads CAWSQGGGELFF. For the CDR3, the DNA is TGTGCCTGGAGTCAGGGGGGCGGGGAGCTGTTTTTT.

This clone was counted once. The V gene is TRBV27, the J gene TRBJ1-6; TRBD1 matches 11 bases. The CDR3 is 16 amino acids. J lost 1 base, V lost 9 bases, and 5 bases had no gene match. CDR1 is MNHEY, CDR2 SMNVEV, per germline (reference sequence). The CDR3 protein is CASPRDRGSYNSPLHF. In DNA form, the CDR3 reads TGTGCCAGTCCCCGGGACAGGGGGTCCTATAATTCACCCCTCCACTTT.

The chain is built from TRBV25-1 and TRBJ2-7, with TRBD1 identical over 11 bases. The CDR3 covers 14 residues. Germline V lookup: CDR1 MGHDK, CDR2 SYGVNS. V trimming: 6 bases; J trimming: 2 bases; junction bases outside the gene matches: 3. Here the CDR3 DNA reads TGTGCCAGCAGCGGGACAGGGGGGGCCTACGAGCAGTACTTC. It yields the protein CASSGTGGAYEQYF.

The chain carries TRBV18 and TRBJ2-6, with D unclear. The CDR3 is 14 amino acids. The germline V and J ends were trimmed by 8 bases and 8 bases, with 16 bases remaining between them. CDR1 is KGHSH and CDR2 is LQKENI in the germline V gene. The CDR3 sequence: CASTQDGRSNVLTF. In nucleotides, the CDR3 is TGTGCCAGCACCCAAGACGGCAGGTCCAACGTCCTGACTTTC.

The chain has TRBV11-2 and TRBJ2-3; 7 bases map to TRBD2. Losses at the gene ends were 1 base for V and 1 base for J; bases not matched to a gene: 8. This CDR3 is built from 17 residues. Germline V gives CDR1 SGHAT, CDR2 FQNNGV. The CDR3 protein is CASSLVPRESGTDTQYF. As DNA, the CDR3 is TGTGCCAGCAGCTTAGTCCCGCGGGAGAGCGGCACAGATACGCAGTATTTT.

This clone was seen once. A junction boundary mismatches the germline segment, possibly from a read error. The rearrangement uses TRBV7-7 and TRBJ2-3, with a tentative D call TRBD2 (6 bases). The CDR3 has 13 amino acids. Germline V gene data show CDR1 as SSHAT and CDR2 as FNYEAQ (reference sequence). This CDR3 reads CASSQGGTGTQYF. CDR3 bases: TGTGCTAGCAGCCAAGGCGGGACGGGGACGCAGTATTTT.

J is TRBJ2-7 and V is TRBV7-9; TRBD2 might be the D (6 bases). Germline V gene sequence: CDR1 SEHNR, CDR2 FQNEAQ (reference sequence). The CDR3 contains 17 residues. Trimming removed 6 bases from V and 0 bases from J, with 21 bases in between. The CDR3: CASSARVPGLDSYEQYF. The CDR3 nucleotides read TGTGCCAGCAGTGCCCGAGTGCCGGGACTCGACTCCTACGAGCAGTACTTC.

The chain uses TRBV18 and TRBJ2-3, with 8 bases lining up with TRBD1. Germline CDR1 is KGHSH and CDR2 is LQKENI. The CDR3 is 14 residues long. Trimming cost V 3 bases and J 5 bases; bases outside gene matches: 4. The CDR3 DNA sequence: TGTGCCAGCTCACCCGGACAGGGCAAAGATACGCAGTATTTT. It yields the protein CASSPGQGKDTQYF.

This clone occurred once. The chain is built from TRBV5-4 and TRBJ2-1, with TRBD2 identical over 11 bases. The CDR3 covers 16 residues. The J segment lost 5 bases and the V segment lost 4 bases, leaving 8 bases of the junction unmatched. Per the germline V gene, CDR1 is SGHNT and CDR2 is YYREEE (reference sequence). The CDR3 sequence is CASSRQLAGVDNEQFF. The CDR3 DNA sequence: TGTGCCAGCAGCCGACAACTAGCGGGAGTAGACAATGAGCAGTTCTTC.

Note on this clone: Other nucleotide sequences from this sample produce the same CDR3. V is TRBV5-4 and J is TRBJ2-1; 11 bases are shared with TRBD2. CDR1 and CDR2 from the germline V gene are SGHNT and YYREEE (reference sequence). Trimming removed 3 bases from V and 3 bases from J; junction bases left unmatched: 2. The CDR3 covers 15 residues. The CDR3 bases are TGTGCCAGCAGCTCGACTAGCGGGATCTACAATGAGCAGTTCTTC. Its protein is CASSSTSGIYNEQFF.

This clone occurred once. At one boundary the junction diverges from the germline segment, which might be a read error. This chain connects TRBV7-7 to TRBJ2-3; D may be TRBD1 (5 bases). This CDR3 has 15 amino acids. Germline CDR1 is SSHAT and CDR2 is FNYEAQ (reference sequence). For the CDR3, the DNA is TGTGCTAGCAGCCCAACAGGTCTTAACACAGATACGCAGTATTTT. This sequence encodes CASSPTGLNTDTQYF. Full variable domain (missing parts from reference TRBV7-7 and TRBJ2-3): GAGVSQSPRYKVTKRGQDVTLRCDPISSHATLYWYQQALGQGPEFLTYFNYEAQPDKSGLPSDRFSAERPEGSISTLTIQRTEQRDSAMYRCASSPTGLNTDTQYFGPGTRLTVL.

As DNA, the CDR3 is TGCGCCACTGCCTGGGAAGCGGGGGGCACAGATACGCAGTATTTT. Protein sequence: CATAWEAGGTDTQYF. The chain recombines TRBV10-1 with TRBJ2-3; 8 bases map to TRBD2. CDR3 size: 15 residues. Trimming at V came to 10 bases and at J to 1 base, leaving 10 bases not matched to a gene. The V gene's germline CDR1 is WNHNN and CDR2 SYGVQD (reference sequence).

The chain recombines TRBV7-9 with TRBJ2-5, with a weak D call TRBD2 (6 bases). The CDR3 has 15 amino acids. Germline loops: CDR1 SEHNR, CDR2 FQNEAQ (reference sequence). Trimming took 2 bases from V and 4 from J, leaving 14 bases between them. The CDR3 reads CASSLNRVGGETQYF. The CDR3 region has the DNA TGTGCCAGCAGCTTAAATAGGGTCGGGGGAGAGACCCAGTACTTC.